One and the same sample provided the 26 T cell receptor beta chains below, sequenced in a study of immune cell composition in non-small cell lung cancer. Normal lung was sampled as far from the tumour as possible, at least 3 cm. The assay was immunoSEQ multiplex PCR, and TCRdb's table has in-frame clones only and misses some. The table includes some 3,500 clones, around 76% detected once. The specimen sequenced was non-adjacent lung tissue. The receptor set was obtained from a human donor with non-small cell lung cancer.

The chain's CDR3 is CASRQQGANYGYTF. In DNA form, the CDR3 reads TGTGCCAGCAGGCAACAGGGAGCTAACTATGGCTACACCTTC. The rearrangement uses TRBV6-1 and TRBJ1-2, with D perhaps TRBD1 (6 bases). The CDR3 extends over 14 amino acids. The germline V gene has CDR1 MNHNS and CDR2 SASEGT. V was cut by 6 bases and J by 0 bases, with 11 bases left in between.

This clone was seen more than once but under ten times. The J gene is TRBJ2-1, the V gene TRBV10-1; D possibly corresponds to TRBD1 (5 bases). From germline, CDR1 is WNHNN and CDR2 SYGVQD (reference sequence). V was pared by 3 bases and J by 4 bases, with 10 bases between. The CDR3 consists of 14 residues. CDR3 DNA sequence: TGCGCCAGCAGTGAAGGGGTAGAGTACAATGAGCAGTTCTTC. Protein product: CASSEGVEYNEQFF.

The chain's CDR3 is CASSPTPRSYNSPLHF. The CDR3 DNA reads TGTGCCAGCAGCCCTACCCCCCGCTCCTATAATTCACCCCTCCACTTT. J is TRBJ1-6 and V is TRBV7-8, with D unresolved. CDR1 and CDR2 from the germline V gene are SGHVS and FQNEAQ. Trimming took 5 bases from V and 0 from J, leaving 11 bases between them. This CDR3 has 16 amino acids.

This chain joins TRBV10-2 and TRBJ1-2; no definite D call. Germline CDR1 WSHSY, CDR2 SAAADI. Trimming shortened V by 0 bases and J by 0 bases, and 11 bases separated the two germline ends. CDR3 length equals 16 residues. CDR3 sequence (DNA): TGCGCCAGCAGTGAGTCTTCCCACTTCTCTAACTATGGCTACACCTTC. It specifies CASSESSHFSNYGYTF.

V is TRBV19 and J is TRBJ1-1, with no clear D. CDR1 LNHDA and CDR2 SQIVND come from the germline V gene (reference sequence). V lost 3 bases to trimming and J lost 1 base, with 18 bases between them. This CDR3 contains 17 residues. The CDR3 loop reads CASSMIPPVGRNTEAFF. The DNA of the CDR3 is TGTGCCAGTAGTATGATCCCCCCGGTCGGGAGGAACACTGAAGCTTTCTTT.

In this sample, this clone turned up a few times. The chain combines TRBV7-9 with TRBJ2-7; D is perhaps TRBD1 (5 bases). The V end lost 5 bases, the J end lost 2 bases, and 16 bases lay between the germline ends. Looked up from germline, CDR1 is SEHNR and CDR2 is FQNEAQ (reference sequence). The CDR3 spans 15 residues. CDR3 in amino acids: CASSPPSAQAYEQYF. The CDR3 DNA sequence: TGTGCCAGCAGCCCCCCTTCGGCACAGGCCTACGAGCAGTACTTC.

J is TRBJ2-5 and V is TRBV5-1; 8 bases align to TRBD2. The germline gives CDR1 SGHRS, CDR2 YFSETQ. V shed 0 bases and J 5 bases; nucleotides not matched to a gene: 12. This CDR3 has 17 amino acids. Here the CDR3 DNA reads TGCGCCAGCAGCTTGGGTTTGATCGAGCGGGGGCGGGAGACCCAGTACTTC. It codes for CASSLGLIERGRETQYF.

This rearrangement joins TRBV15 to TRBJ1-4; no clear D. The germline gives CDR1 LNHNV, CDR2 YYDKDF (reference sequence). V gave up 3 bases and J gave up 5 bases, with 13 bases separating them. The CDR3 sequence is 15 residues long. The CDR3 bases are TGTGCCACCAGCAGCGAGACCGCGGCCAATGAAAAACTGTTTTTT. Translation: CATSSETAANEKLFF.

The genes are TRBV19 and TRBJ1-3, with TRBD1 identical over 8 bases. CDR3 length: 15 amino acids. V lost 5 bases to trimming and J lost 5 bases; unmatched junction nucleotides: 8. In germline, CDR1 is LNHDA, CDR2 SQIVND (reference sequence). The CDR3, as DNA: TGTGCCAGTAGTCAGCCGACAGGGGTCAGAAACACCATATATTTT. This sequence encodes CASSQPTGVRNTIYF.

A word on this clone: The junction differs from germline at one of its ends, possibly a read error. The gene calls are TRBV2 and TRBJ2-5; no clear D gene. This CDR3 region has 11 residues. Germline V gives CDR1 SNHLY, CDR2 FYNNEI. The CDR3 protein is CASSISEAQYF. The CDR3 DNA reads TGTGCCAGCAGTATATCAGAGGCCCAGTACTTC.

This rearrangement joins TRBV29-1 to TRBJ2-1; weak D call: TRBD2 (6 bases). CDR1 SQVTM and CDR2 ANQGSEA come from the germline V gene. The CDR3 totals 14 residues. V was clipped by 6 bases and J by 10 bases, with 22 bases between them. CDR3 nucleotide sequence: TGCAGCGTACAGCCGGGACTCAGGCTTTTAGAGCAGTTCTTC. It codes for CSVQPGLRLLEQFF.

The J gene is TRBJ2-7, the V gene TRBV6-1; no clear D gene. V lost 4 bases, J lost 3 bases, and 4 bases lay in between. The V gene's germline CDR1 is MNHNS and CDR2 SASEGT. The CDR3 has 11 amino acids. Written as DNA, the CDR3 is TGTGCCAGCAGTGCGCGCTACGAGCAGTACTTC. Protein sequence: CASSARYEQYF.

The chain couples TRBV28 to TRBJ2-7; the D gene is possibly TRBD2 (5 bases). Trimming pared 5 bases from V and 3 bases from J, leaving 17 bases between. This CDR3 is built from 15 residues. CDR1 and CDR2 (germline): MDHEN, SYDVKM. The chain's CDR3 is CASSPGAEGDYEQYF. DNA of the CDR3: TGTGCCAGCAGTCCCGGAGCCGAGGGAGACTACGAGCAGTACTTC.

As DNA, the CDR3 is TGTGCCAGCAGCCAGGGGACAGGGGAGAAGGGCAATCAGCCCCAGCATTTT. Translation gives CASSQGTGEKGNQPQHF. The chain is built from TRBV4-2 and TRBJ1-5; TRBD1 matches 10 bases. Trimming removed 3 bases from V and 2 bases from J; junction bases left unmatched: 7. Germline CDR1 LGHNA, CDR2 YNFKEQ. The CDR3 is 17 residues long.

The chain has TRBV28 and TRBJ1-1, with D unresolved. The germline V gene has CDR1 MDHEN and CDR2 SYDVKM. V lost 4 bases and J lost 3, with 15 bases in between. The CDR3 spans 15 residues. The CDR3 loop is CASSSRTREDTEAFF. The CDR3 nucleotides are TGTGCCAGCAGTTCCAGGACGAGGGAGGACACTGAAGCTTTCTTT.

The chain combines TRBV6-1 with TRBJ2-1, with TRBD1 matching over 9 bases. Looked up from germline, CDR1 is MNHNS and CDR2 is SASEGT. After removal of 7 bases from V and 4 bases from J, the junction contained 5 bases not matched to a gene. CDR3 length: 14 amino acids. The CDR3 nucleotides are TGTGCCAGCATTGCGGACAGGGGATACAATGAGCAGTTCTTC. This sequence encodes CASIADRGYNEQFF.

This chain links TRBV27 with TRBJ1-6, with 10 positions matching TRBD1. Germline V lookup: CDR1 MNHEY, CDR2 SMNVEV (reference sequence). The CDR3 is 17 amino acids. V dropped 5 bases and J dropped 1; count of bases not matched to a gene: 5. DNA for the CDR3: TGTGCCAGCAGTATTGGGACAGGGGTGTCCTATAATTCACCCCTCCACTTT. Translating gives CASSIGTGVSYNSPLHF.

The rearrangement uses TRBV19 and TRBJ2-3; no clear D gene. Germline CDR1 is LNHDA and CDR2 is SQIVND (reference sequence). The CDR3 is 14 amino acids. V was trimmed by 3 bases and J by 2 bases, leaving 9 bases between them. The CDR3 reads CASSIDTNTDTQYF. The CDR3 DNA is TGTGCCAGTAGTATCGACACAAACACAGATACGCAGTATTTT.

V usage is TRBV7-2 and J usage is TRBJ2-5, with 7 bases aligning to TRBD2. The ends lost 8 bases at V and 5 bases at J; junction bases unmatched: 11. This CDR3 comprises 14 residues. Germline CDR1 and CDR2: SGHTA and FQGNSA. The CDR3 DNA reads as TGTGCCAGCGCCGGAGCGGGGAAGCGGGAGACCCAGTACTTC. Translated, it gives CASAGAGKRETQYF.

This sequence joins TRBV6-1 and TRBJ1-1; 7 bases map to TRBD1. The V gene's germline CDR1 is MNHNS and CDR2 SASEGT. The CDR3 is made up of 14 amino acids. J lost 5 bases, V lost 1 base, and 4 bases had no gene match. The CDR3: CASSEGQGSTEAFF. Here the CDR3 DNA reads TGTGCCAGCAGTGAAGGACAGGGTTCTACTGAAGCTTTCTTT.

V gene TRBV5-6 combines with J gene TRBJ2-5; D might be TRBD1 (6 bases). Looked up from germline, CDR1 is SGHDT and CDR2 is YYEEEE. The CDR3 consists of 13 residues. V lost 4 bases and J 8 bases, leaving 15 bases between the germline ends. In nucleotides, the CDR3 is TGTGCCAGCAGCCCATCTTCAGGGGATACCCAGTACTTC. Protein sequence: CASSPSSGDTQYF.

The chain combines TRBV19 with TRBJ2-2; 7 positions match TRBD1. V was clipped by 2 bases and J by 0 bases; unmatched bases: 0. This CDR3 comprises 15 residues. CDR1 LNHDA and CDR2 SQIVND come from the germline V gene (reference sequence). The CDR3 bases are TGTGCCAGTAGTATACAGGGGGCGAACACCGGGGAGCTGTTTTTT. Translating gives CASSIQGANTGELFF.

V usage is TRBV19 and J usage is TRBJ2-1; 11 bases line up with TRBD2. The CDR3 covers 17 residues. V was clipped by 3 bases and J by 11 bases; unmatched bases: 15. Germline loops: CDR1 LNHDA, CDR2 SQIVND (reference sequence). Written as DNA, the CDR3 is TGTGCCAGTAGTATTGAACTAGCGGGAGTACTTACAATGAAGCAGTTCTTC. Its protein is CASSIELAGVLTMKQFF.

This clone was detected only once. The rearrangement uses TRBV30 and TRBJ2-7; TRBD1 matches 8 bases. This CDR3 spans 15 amino acids. The V and J ends lost 0 bases and 6 bases, in that order; junction bases with no gene match: 10. The germline V gene has CDR1 GTSNPN and CDR2 SVGIG (reference sequence). The CDR3 is CAWSVLGQGAVEQYF. CDR3 nucleotides: TGTGCCTGGAGTGTATTGGGGCAGGGGGCCGTCGAGCAGTACTTC.

This rearrangement joins TRBV29-1 to TRBJ2-3; no firm D call. CDR1 SQVTM and CDR2 ANQGSEA come from the germline V gene. Trimming removed 4 bases at V and 3 bases at J, with 5 bases between. This CDR3 has 11 amino acids. The CDR3 loop is CSVVETDTQYF. DNA of the CDR3: TGCAGCGTTGTGGAGACAGATACGCAGTATTTT.

A word on this clone: Relative to the germline gene, one junction end is altered; a read error may explain this. DNA of the CDR3: TGTGCTAGCAGCTTAGCGGCAGGGGGCGAGCAGTACTTC. As protein: CASSLAAGGEQYF. The chain employs TRBV7-7 and TRBJ2-7; the D gene is possibly TRBD1 (7 bases). The CDR3 has 13 residues. The germline CDR1 and CDR2 sequences are SSHAT and FNYEAQ (reference sequence).